This paragraph covers one TCR beta chain sequence. What it binds is unknown. These data originate in a study of brain T cells in children with intractable seizures. The study, taken as a whole, reports: Clones missing pre-surgery may reflect undersampling of that blood sample.

The sequenced cases were selected for having the highest brain T cell transcript signatures. Pre-surgery treatment included at least one anti-epileptic drug. This CDR3 has 14 amino acids. CDR1 is MNHEY and CDR2 is SMNVEV in the germline V gene (reference sequence). The ends were cut back, 3 bases at V and 0 bases at J, with 6 bases in the middle. Generated by immunoSEQ multiplex PCR, the TCRdb table keeps only in-frame clones and is missing some. The table includes 110,000 or so clones, approximately 94% detected once. This chain links TRBV27 with TRBJ2-1; D remains unclear. The starting material was peripheral blood, obtained at surgery. This TCR was sampled from a boy in the first two years of life with hemimegalencephaly and intractable seizures. The CDR3 protein is CASSFGRSYNEQFF. For the CDR3, the DNA is TGTGCCAGCAGTTTCGGACGCTCCTACAATGAGCAGTTCTTC.